This T cell receptor (beta chain) was captured in a study of blood T cell repertoires in COVID-19. Study-level information: The samples span acute and convalescent COVID-19 from the United States, Italy and Spain.

The CDR3 totals 17 residues. Per the germline V gene, CDR1 is MNHEY and CDR2 is SMNVEV (reference sequence). V trimming: 3 bases; J trimming: 7 bases; junction bases outside the gene matches: 11. TCRdb's table, derived via immunoSEQ multiplex PCR, lists solely in-frame clones and lacks some. The sample yields about 31,000 clones, 80% to 90% seen once. Material: peripheral blood. The chain uses TRBV27 and TRBJ1-6, with 8 bases aligning to TRBD1. The TCR sequence derives from a man older than 75 with acute or convalescent COVID-19. This CDR3 is CASSFLQGAVGNSPLHF. As DNA, the CDR3 is TGTGCCAGCAGTTTCCTCCAGGGGGCGGTGGGAAATTCACCCCTCCACTTT.